This T cell receptor (beta chain) was profiled in a study of blood T cell repertoires in COVID-19. Study-level background: Donors in the United States, Italy and Spain gave samples during acute or convalescent COVID-19. In each case, the material was cDNA or gDNA derived from T cells, B-cell-depleted T cells, or PBMCs.

As handled by the study authors: How many nucleated cells were present was estimated from reference gene primer amplification. Only in-frame clones appear in the TCRdb table, and some are missing; sequencing was by immunoSEQ multiplex PCR. The V and J calls and clone size come from that table; D and trimming were worked out from the DNA. The data contain 140,000 or so clones, roughly 80% of them seen just once; the ten biggest clones take up approximately 3.5%. V dropped 4 bases and J dropped 6 bases, with 20 bases sitting between them. Germline loops: CDR1 LGHNA, CDR2 YSLEER. CDR3 length: 16 amino acids.

V and J are TRBV4-3 and TRBJ2-3; tentatively, D is TRBD1 (5 bases). This TCR came from a man in his 70s who had recovered from COVID-19. The sample was peripheral blood. The CDR3 nucleotides read TGCGCCAGCAGCCCTCAGGGCAACTTAGTTGCGGATACGCAGTATTTT. Translation: CASSPQGNLVADTQYF.